The sample holds many counts of the clone carrying this TCR beta chain. The sample is drawn from a study of shared clonotypes between healthy human individuals. This table comes from immunoSEQ multiplex PCR, and its TCRdb copy is limited to in-frame clones, with some not included. The sample has roughly 500,000 clones; 70% to 80% are singletons. Caucasian adults living in Nashville, Tennessee, provided all samples. Germline lookup yields CDR1 SQVTM and CDR2 ANQGSEA. The CDR3 length is 16 residues. The V gene lost 2 bases and the J gene lost 0 bases, with 11 bases spanning the gap. The receptor comes from a woman aged 40 to 55 in good health. Some clones in this sample may be carry-over from other donors' samples. The rearrangement uses TRBV29-1 and TRBJ2-6, with D hard to call. Material: PBMCs. CDR3 in DNA: TGCAGCGTTGAAACAGATCTTGGCTCTGGGGCCAACGTCCTGACTTTC. It encodes CSVETDLGSGANVLTF.